The 30 T cell receptor beta chains reported below all come from one sample, sequenced in a study of response to subunit inactivated influenza vaccine. MiXCR was run by TCRdb on the RT-PCR reads, yielding one entry per CDR3 protein. The data hold 450,000 to 600,000 distinct CDR3 sequences, with about 8% observed a single time. Sequences were derived from PBMCs from blood, sampled about 23 months after vaccination. These receptors all come from a man aged 50-75 years who received an inactivated influenza vaccine.

The DNA of the CDR3 is TGTGCCAGCAGTTTGAACAGGGTATTTCAGCCCCAGCATTTT. Protein: CASSLNRVFQPQHF. The V and J genes are TRBV27 and TRBJ1-5; the D gene is possibly TRBD1 (6 bases). The V gene's germline CDR1 is MNHEY and CDR2 SMNVEV (reference sequence). The CDR3 has 14 amino acids. The ends were cut back, 3 bases at V and 6 bases at J, with 12 bases in the middle.

Points on this clonotype: A read error may be the cause here, since a much bigger clone is one base away. The chain combines TRBV5-1 with TRBJ2-7; perhaps TRBD2 as D (5 bases). Between the trimmed V and J ends, which lost 0 bases and 4 bases, there was a span of 8 bases. The CDR3 is 13 amino acids. Germline V gene lookup returns CDR1 SGHRS and CDR2 YFSETQ. CDR3 nucleotides: TGCGCCAGCAGCTTGGCCTGCGGGTACGAGCAGTACTTC. Protein product: CASSLACGYEQYF.

This clonotype has at least ten counts. J is TRBJ2-7 and V is TRBV10-2; TRBD2 agrees at 11 bases. This CDR3 is 17 amino acids long. Germline assignment: CDR1 WSHSY and CDR2 SAAADI. V was clipped by 8 bases and J by 0 bases; unmatched bases: 12. Here the CDR3 reads CASQPWTSGRSSYEQYF. The CDR3 nucleotides are TGCGCCAGCCAACCTTGGACTAGCGGGCGAAGCTCCTACGAGCAGTACTTC.

This clonotype was seen more than once but under ten times. V is TRBV4-3 and J is TRBJ2-7; perhaps D is TRBD1 or TRBD2 (5 bases each). Looked up from germline, CDR1 is LGHNA and CDR2 is YSLEER. The V and J ends lost 1 base and 0 bases respectively, with 16 bases between them. This CDR3 region has 17 residues. The CDR3: CASSQASGTVLSYEQYF. CDR3 nucleotides: TGCGCCAGCAGCCAAGCGTCTGGGACGGTCCTCTCCTACGAGCAGTACTTC.

The chain links TRBV15 to TRBJ2-4; D gene ambiguous. Germline assignment: CDR1 LNHNV and CDR2 YYDKDF (reference sequence). This CDR3 is built from 11 residues. V was trimmed by 4 bases and J by 11 bases, leaving 9 bases between them. In DNA form, the CDR3 reads TGTGCCACCAGCATTCAGGCCCTTCAGTACTTC. Protein product: CATSIQALQYF.

This chain joins TRBV6-1 and TRBJ2-2, with D maybe TRBD1 (5 bases). Germline V gene data show CDR1 as MNHNS and CDR2 as SASEGT. The V gene lost 6 bases and the J gene lost 4 bases, with 12 bases spanning the gap. CDR3 length: 14 residues. Written as DNA, the CDR3 is TGTGCCAGCAGCCCAGGGCCTCGCACCGGGGAGCTGTTTTTT. Translating gives CASSPGPRTGELFF.

This clonotype showed up many times. The chain employs TRBV7-9 and TRBJ2-7, with TRBD1 matching over 8 bases. The DNA end is more similar to TRBJ2-3, so the J call may be wrong. Germline V gene sequence: CDR1 SEHNR, CDR2 FQNEAQ (reference sequence). The CDR3 spans 12 residues. The CDR3 is CASSLGTGEQYF. The CDR3 DNA sequence: TGTGCCAGCAGCTTGGGGACAGGAGAGCAGTATTTT.

This clonotype turned up a few times. The rearrangement uses TRBV13 and TRBJ2-7, with D perhaps TRBD1 (5 bases). CDR3 length: 17 residues. Germline CDR1 is PRHDT and CDR2 is FYEKMQ (reference sequence). The V end lost 5 bases, the J end lost 2 bases, and 22 bases lay between the germline ends. The CDR3 DNA follows: TGTGCCAGCAGCCGCCCTACCGACGGACAAAAGACCTACGAGCAGTACTTC. Its protein product is CASSRPTDGQKTYEQYF. Together with reference TRBV13 and TRBJ2-7, the CDR3 gives the full variable domain: AAGVIQSPRHLIKEKRETATLKCYPIPRHDTVYWYQQGPGQDPQFLISFYEKMQSDKGSIPDRFSAQQFSDYHSELNMSSLELGDSALYFCASSRPTDGQKTYEQYFGPGTRLTVT.

This clonotype has only a few counts. Its ends do not fully match the called genes, so a read error is possible. This chain uses TRBV6-9 with TRBJ2-1; D is possibly TRBD2 (5 bases). Germline lookup yields CDR1 MNHGY and CDR2 SVAAGI. The CDR3 length is 10 residues. The CDR3 spells CASDYYEQFF. DNA for the CDR3: TGTGCCAGCGACTACTATGAGCAGTTCTTC.

This clonotype was recorded at least ten times. V gene TRBV29-1 combines with J gene TRBJ2-1; 7 bases map to TRBD1. CDR1 and CDR2 from the germline V gene are SQVTM and ANQGSEA. The CDR3 runs to 13 residues. The ends lost 7 bases at V and 9 bases at J; junction bases unmatched: 12. The CDR3 bases are TGCAGCGCCCGAGAGACAGGGCTCAGTGAGCAGTTCTTC. The encoded protein is CSARETGLSEQFF.

This chain uses TRBV5-4 with TRBJ1-5; 9 nucleotides agree with TRBD1. There are 18 residues in the CDR3. V lost 4 bases to trimming and J lost 0 bases; unmatched junction nucleotides: 11. Germline V CDR1 and CDR2: SGHNT, YYREEE (reference sequence). CDR3 region: CASSIGTGRGISNQPQHF. The CDR3 DNA sequence: TGTGCCAGCAGCATTGGGACAGGGAGAGGTATTAGCAATCAGCCCCAGCATTTT.

This clonotype was seen at least ten times. The CDR3 spells CASSNPGQGTGANVLTF. In nucleotides, the CDR3 is TGTGCCAGCAGTAACCCGGGACAGGGTACTGGGGCCAACGTCCTGACTTTC. This chain uses TRBV4-2 with TRBJ2-6; 9 nucleotides align to TRBD1. In germline, CDR1 is LGHNA, CDR2 YNFKEQ. Trimming took 6 bases from V and 2 from J; bases not matched to a gene: 8. This CDR3 has 17 amino acids.

This clonotype was counted only a few times. This rearrangement joins TRBV5-1 to TRBJ2-1; a possible D gene is TRBD1 (5 bases). V was cut by 2 bases and J by 5 bases, with 8 bases left in between. This CDR3 has 13 amino acids. CDR1 and CDR2 (germline): SGHRS, YFSETQ. CDR3 coding DNA: TGCGCCAGCAGCTTATTGGACAACAATGAGCAGTTCTTC. This gives the protein CASSLLDNNEQFF.

V usage is TRBV7-2 and J usage is TRBJ2-5; D may match TRBD1 or TRBD2 (5 bases each). This CDR3 has 15 amino acids. The germline gives CDR1 SGHTA, CDR2 FQGNSA. The V gene lost 1 base and the J gene lost 1 base, with 10 bases spanning the gap. Written as DNA, the CDR3 is TGTGCCAGCAGCTTAGAACGAGGGACCCAAGAGACCCAGTACTTC. This translates into CASSLERGTQETQYF.

This sequence joins TRBV6-2 or TRBV6-3 and TRBJ1-1; TRBD1 might be the D (6 bases). Trimming cost V 8 bases and J 6 bases, with 13 bases left between them. The germline CDR1 and CDR2 sequences are MNHEY and SVGEGT. The CDR3 runs 12 residues. The CDR3 region is CASHFRGAEAFF. CDR3 DNA sequence: TGTGCCAGCCATTTTAGGGGGGCTGAAGCTTTCTTT.

J is TRBJ2-1 and V is TRBV4-3; 7 bases line up with TRBD2. The CDR3 extends over 14 amino acids. Germline V gene data show CDR1 as LGHNA and CDR2 as YSLEER. Trimming took 3 bases from V and 7 from J; bases not matched to a gene: 6. The CDR3 nucleotides read TGCGCCAGCAGCCATACTAACGGGAGGAATGAGCAGTTCTTC. This encodes CASSHTNGRNEQFF.

In its sample, this clonotype was seen a few times. V is TRBV12-3 or TRBV12-4 and J is TRBJ1-3; D remains unclear. This CDR3 has 17 residues. V was shortened by 3 bases and J by 0 bases, with 15 bases between the two germline ends. This chain's CDR3 is CASSLLGIASSGNTIYF. CDR3 bases: TGTGCCAGCAGTTTGCTCGGGATAGCGAGCTCTGGAAACACCATATATTTT.

This clonotype was observed a handful of times. This chain connects TRBV7-9 to TRBJ1-2; TRBD1 agrees at 11 bases. V was pared by 5 bases and J by 3 bases, with 5 bases of the junction left unmatched. The CDR3 extends over 15 amino acids. The germline gives CDR1 SEHNR, CDR2 FQNEAQ (reference sequence). The CDR3 protein is CASSIRTGGDYGYTF. The DNA for the CDR3 is TGTGCCAGCAGCATCCGGACAGGGGGCGACTATGGCTACACCTTC.

The chain employs TRBV20-1 and TRBJ1-5, with TRBD1 as a possible D gene (5 bases). Germline CDR1 is DFQATT and CDR2 is SNEGSKA (reference sequence). The CDR3 is 14 amino acids. Trimming left V 0 bases short and J 0 bases short, with 6 bases between. The CDR3 DNA sequence: TGCAGTGCTAGAGACGGGACTAGCAATCAGCCCCAGCATTTT. This encodes CSARDGTSNQPQHF.

This clonotype appeared many times. The chain employs TRBV11-2 and TRBJ1-2; 12 bases align to TRBD1. Germline-derived CDR1 and CDR2 are SGHAT and FQNNGV. V shed 4 bases, J shed 4 bases, and the junction held 4 bases outside the gene matches. This CDR3 comprises 15 residues. The CDR3 loop reads CASSSGTGGGYGYTF. CDR3 nucleotide sequence: TGTGCCAGCAGCTCCGGGACAGGGGGCGGCTATGGCTACACCTTC. The variable domain in full, completed from reference TRBV11-2 and TRBJ1-2, reads EAGVAQSPRYKIIEKRQSVAFWCNPISGHATLYWYQQILGQGPKLLIQFQNNGVVDDSQLPKDRFSAERLKGVDSTLKIQPAKLEDSAVYLCASSSGTGGGYGYTFGSGTRLTVV.

The chain employs TRBV7-2 and TRBJ2-1, with D possibly TRBD1 on 6 matching bases. The CDR3 runs to 14 residues. Germline assignment: CDR1 SGHTA and CDR2 FQGNSA. V shed 5 bases and J shed 9 bases, with 17 bases lying between them. The CDR3 region has the DNA TGTGCCAGCAGCGTCGTCCCGGTAGGGGGTGAGCAGTTCTTC. Its translation: CASSVVPVGGEQFF.

V gene TRBV20-1 combines with J gene TRBJ1-5, with a weak D call TRBD1 (6 bases). CDR3 length equals 13 residues. V lost 6 bases and J 3 bases, leaving 12 bases between the germline ends. Germline loops: CDR1 DFQATT, CDR2 SNEGSKA (reference sequence). The DNA of the CDR3 is TGCAGTGCGGGAGGGACAAACAATCAGCCCCAGCATTTT. It codes for CSAGGTNNQPQHF.

Many counts were recorded for this clonotype. The chain recombines TRBV12-3 or TRBV12-4 with TRBJ1-5, with D maybe TRBD1 (5 bases). The V end was cut by 6 bases, the J end by 7 bases, with 16 bases between. The CDR3 spans 14 residues. This CDR3 reads CASRGTGRDQPQHF. The CDR3 nucleotides are TGTGCCAGCAGGGGGACCGGACGCGACCAGCCCCAGCATTTT.

The chain couples TRBV6-1 to TRBJ1-4; D is unclear. CDR1 MNHNS and CDR2 SASEGT come from the germline V gene. Trimming left V 6 bases short and J 2 bases short, with 7 bases between. The CDR3 is 13 residues long. The CDR3 DNA reads TGTGCCAGCAGAAGCGGTACTAATGAAAAACTGTTTTTT. Its translation: CASRSGTNEKLFF.

Ten or more counts support this clonotype. This chain uses TRBV5-1 with TRBJ2-7; D gene unclear. The CDR3 is 13 residues long. Germline CDR1 and CDR2: SGHRS and YFSETQ. V gave up 0 bases and J gave up 5 bases, with 9 bases separating them. CDR3 sequence (DNA): TGCGCCAGCAGCTTGGACGGTCGGGACGAGCAGTACTTC. This encodes CASSLDGRDEQYF.

CDR3 residues: CASSSTGQNTEAFF. The CDR3 DNA follows: TGTGCCAGCAGCTCAACCGGACAGAACACTGAAGCTTTCTTT. The gene calls are TRBV7-9 and TRBJ1-1; a weak D match, TRBD1 (5 bases). Germline V gene lookup returns CDR1 SEHNR and CDR2 FQNEAQ (reference sequence). The germline V and J ends were trimmed by 4 bases and 1 base, with 10 bases remaining between them. The CDR3 spans 14 residues.

This clonotype was picked up a small number of times. V gene TRBV28 combines with J gene TRBJ2-7; TRBD1 agrees at 7 bases. The germline V gene encodes CDR1 MDHEN and CDR2 SYDVKM. Trimming removed 6 bases from V and 7 bases from J; junction bases left unmatched: 12. This CDR3 has 14 residues. The CDR3 DNA follows: TGTGCCAGCAGACCCGGACAGGCGGCCTGGGAGCAGTACTTC. Encoded protein: CASRPGQAAWEQYF.

This clonotype was observed a few times. This sequence joins TRBV18 and TRBJ1-1; D not resolved. The CDR3 length is 13 residues. Trimming pared 4 bases from V and 1 base from J, leaving 7 bases between. Germline lookup yields CDR1 KGHSH and CDR2 LQKENI. For the CDR3, the DNA is TGTGCCAGCTCACACGACAAGAACACTGAAGCTTTCTTT. This encodes CASSHDKNTEAFF.

Only one count was recorded for this clonotype. An end of the junction differs from the germline gene, which may be a read error. V usage is TRBV14 and J usage is TRBJ2-5, with TRBD2 identical over 7 bases. The CDR3 totals 18 residues. The germline V gene encodes CDR1 SGHDN and CDR2 FVKESK. The CDR3 DNA follows: TGTGCCAGCAGCCAAGATTGGGGAGGGGCGCGGTATCAAGAGATCCAGTACTTC. Translated: CASSQDWGGARYQEIQYF.

This sequence joins TRBV20-1 and TRBJ2-7, with 7 bases matching TRBD1. With 5 bases clipped from V and 6 bases from J, the junction kept 7 bases outside the gene matches. The CDR3 is 12 residues long. Per germline, CDR1 DFQATT and CDR2 SNEGSKA (reference sequence). CDR3 in DNA: TGCAGTGCTCATCGACAGGGCGGCGAGCAGTACTTC. Its protein is CSAHRQGGEQYF.